This T cell receptor beta chain was retrieved from a study of monozygotic twins with inflammatory bowel disease (dated by TCRdb to the late 2010s). About the investigation overall: In total, 30 or so monozygotic twin pairs made up the full study: 19 Danish pairs, all IBD-discordant, plus nine German pairs, of which four were IBD-concordant and five were IBD-discordant. Within discordant pairs, disease-associated traits were sought mainly by comparing IBD patients with their genetically identical healthy co-twins. Each individual had, on average, about 151 000 unique TCRalpha sequences and 181 000 unique TCRbeta sequences available for analysis.

Library preparation employed 5' RACE. Each TCR library was prepared from about 4,000 ng of total RNA. For each sample, cDNA was synthesized in eight separate reactions using SMARTScribe reverse transcriptase. Unique molecular identifiers containing a 6-nucleotide sample barcode were introduced through template switching during cDNA synthesis. TCRalpha and TCRbeta cDNA was amplified in two nested PCRs of roughly 16 and 10 cycles, and bead purification was carried out after each PCR. Before amplification, the cDNA was treated with uracil DNA-glycosylase and purified using the QIAquick PCR purification kit. The second PCR was the step at which Illumina TruSeq-compatible adapters and sample-specific barcodes were added. Library quality and concentration were assessed using TapeStation and Qubit, and roughly 5 ng of each library was pooled. The pooled libraries were sequenced with 2 x 100 bp reads and custom sequencing primers on an Illumina HiSeq2500 single-index Rapid Run. As for the original processing: PCR and sequencing errors were corrected by UMI-based consensus assembly using MiGEC version 1.2.6. MiXCR version 2.1.1 was used to carry out V(D)J alignment, clonotype assembly and CDR3 extraction. Gene usage, clonotype sharing and MAIT/NKT TCR abundance were normalised by analysing the top 1000, 10 000 and 20 000 clonotypes per sample. Diversity was computed as the inverse Simpson index with the vegan R package after downsampling to 27 000 UMIs. Paired Mann-Whitney U tests were applied to discordant twin pairs, with Benjamini-Hochberg correction for multiple testing. Following reprocessing of the reads by TCRdb, the data hold one row per CDR3 protein sequence and no DNA is available. In this record, the V and J calls reflect TCRdb's handling and not the investigators' own analysis. This sample's table carries some 300,000 distinct CDR3 sequences. Over 5% of the sample is held by the ten biggest clonotypes.

As for this clonotype: Its antigen target is currently unknown.

Results the study describes overall, beyond this receptor: No single strong signal or clonotype linked to IBD turned up in the results, so the idea that one exists was not supported. Fewer clonotypes were shared with other individuals by IBD patients than by healthy twins, most markedly in patients showing signs of disease activity. Differing immunosuppressive treatments among patients may have added background noise and inter-individual variability to the repertoires. Different T cell subtypes could not be distinguished in the analysis. A decrease in TCRbeta repertoire diversity, as measured by inverse Simpson index, was observed in IBD patients compared with their healthy co-twins. Repertoire similarity did not differ between concordant and discordant twins, which could be due to limited statistical power.

The cysteine opens and the phenylalanine closes a CDR3 of 15 amino acids. Only the protein sequence is given. Per the germline V gene, SGDLS is the CDR1 and YYNGEE is the CDR2. From each donor, an approximately 2.6 ml peripheral blood sample was collected into PAXgene tubes and kept at -80 degrees C. Without T cell sorting, total RNA was isolated from whole blood using the PAXgene blood miRNA kit on an automated QIAcube. Peripheral blood from monozygotic twin pairs, either concordant or discordant for inflammatory bowel disease, underwent deep TCRalpha and TCRbeta repertoire profiling that used unique molecular barcoding. Smoking habits were recorded for all twin pairs, and individuals were classified as current, former or never smokers.

The V and J genes are TRBV9 and TRBJ1-5; TCRdb selects TRBD1, and the lack of DNA leaves this call unchecked. This clonotype was sampled from a human donor with ulcerative colitis or Crohn's disease, or a healthy co-twin of an affected twin (not recorded which). Sequenced: blood. This receptor has the CDR3 CASSVSDSAYQPQHF.